This T cell receptor (beta chain) is from a study of blood T cells in healthy people across ages. Through a sample-barcoded 5' primer and a J-beta primer mix, a second PCR was run for 7 to 11 cycles. TCRdb used MiXCR to reprocess the 5' RACE reads, holding one entry per CDR3 protein. The repertoire has 650,000 to 800,000 distinct CDR3 sequences, approximately 52% of them found once; the top ten carry less than 15%. Sequencing was performed on blood. The TCR originated in an elderly woman in good health.

The CDR3 reads CASSERSRCETQYF. CDR3 nucleotides: TGTGCCAGCAGTGAACGGTCTCGGTGCGAGACCCAGTACTTC. The chain combines TRBV25-1 with TRBJ2-7; D is ambiguous. With the DNA end fitting TRBJ2-5 better, the J assignment may be wrong. Germline V gives CDR1 MGHDK, CDR2 SYGVNS. The CDR3 runs 14 residues.